This T cell receptor (beta chain) emerged from a study of blood T cell repertoires in COVID-19. Study overall: There were acute and convalescent COVID-19 samples, and they came from the United States, Italy and Spain. PBMCs, B-cell-depleted T cells, or T cells were the source of the cDNA or gDNA that made up the material.

The CDR3 is 15 residues long. Germline V lookup: CDR1 LGHNA, CDR2 YNFKEQ. J lost 6 bases, V lost 1 base, and 3 bases had no gene match. This clone was counted a single time. Original data processing: It was from reference gene primer amplification that nucleated cell counts were estimated. Generated by immunoSEQ multiplex PCR, the TCRdb table keeps only in-frame clones and is missing some. Clonal size and the V and J genes are those of that table, whereas D and trimming came from the DNA. The sample contains tens of thousands of clones, roughly nine tenths of which appear only once. The gene calls are TRBV4-2 and TRBJ1-4; 9 bases agree with TRBD1. The sample was peripheral blood. The receptor's source is a man aged 60 to 69 with acute or convalescent COVID-19. The CDR3 reads CASSQGDRGDEKLFF. The CDR3 nucleotides read TGTGCCAGCAGCCAAGGAGACAGGGGGGATGAAAAACTGTTTTTT.